Listed below are T cell receptor beta chains from one sample, sequenced in a study of identical twins. TCRdb called the 5' RACE reads again in MiXCR, with one record for every CDR3 protein. The data hold over 550,000 distinct CDR3 sequences, with roughly 7.2% observed a single time. The same data also contributed to another study, on yellow fever vaccine responses in identical twins.

The source material was PBMCs. The receptors were gathered from a woman between 18 and 29 years old in good health. CDR3s include the opening cysteine and the closing phenylalanine or tryptophan. A D gene is named only where the DNA matches it firmly. Rows give clone size only sometimes, using once, few, many, or a class for an expanded clone.

d_gene	v_gene	j_gene	abundance	CDR3aa	CDR3nt
TRBD2	TRBV7-9	TRBJ2-1	-	CASSLVAGGPGEQFF	TGTGCCAGCAGCTTAGTTGCGGGAGGGCCTGGGGAGCAGTTCTTC
TRBD2	TRBV4-2	TRBJ2-1	-	CASSRTQILGLAGGEKSYNEQFF	TGTGCCAGCAGCCGAACTCAGATTTTAGGACTAGCGGGAGGGGAGAAATCCTACAATGAGCAGTTCTTC
-	TRBV20-1	TRBJ1-5	many	CSARRGPSNQPQHF	TGCAGTGCACGGCGGGGCCCTAGCAATCAGCCCCAGCATTTT
-	TRBV12-3/TRBV12-4	TRBJ2-3	many	CASSWTGGPDTQYF	TGTGCCAGCAGTTGGACGGGGGGCCCAGATACGCAGTATTTT
-	TRBV4-1	TRBJ1-5	many	CASSQEPGSSNQPQHF	TGCGCCAGCAGCCAAGAACCCGGTTCGAGTAATCAGCCCCAGCATTTT
-	TRBV10-3	TRBJ2-7	-	CAISETEGRYEQYF	TGTGCCATCAGTGAGACGGAGGGCCGATACGAGCAGTACTTC
TRBD2	TRBV12-3/TRBV12-4	TRBJ2-2	-	CASSLKTSGKGESGELFF	TGTGCCAGCAGTTTAAAAACTAGCGGGAAGGGGGAGAGCGGGGAGCTGTTTTTT
TRBD2	TRBV5-1	TRBJ2-3	many	CASSPSVSGVRTDTQYF	TGCGCCAGCAGCCCATCGGTTAGCGGGGTACGCACAGATACGCAGTATTTT
TRBD1	TRBV29-1	TRBJ1-2	many	CSVEDQLGQGWYYGYTF	TGCAGCGTTGAAGATCAGCTTGGACAGGGTTGGTACTATGGCTACACCTTC
-	TRBV27	TRBJ2-1	few	CASSLASLYNEQFF	TGTGCCAGCAGTTTGGCTAGCCTATACAATGAGCAGTTCTTC
-	TRBV12-3/TRBV12-4	TRBJ1-5	-	CASSRSPIGSNQPQHF	TGTGCCAGCAGCCGCTCTCCGATTGGTAGCAATCAGCCCCAGCATTTT
-	TRBV5-6	TRBJ2-3	-	CASSLVGLPDTQYF	TGTGCCAGCAGCTTGGTTGGGCTCCCAGATACGCAGTATTTT
-	TRBV5-5	TRBJ1-6	-	CASSLSVRTDTLHF	TGTGCCAGCAGCTTATCGGTCAGGACCGATACCCTCCACTTT
-	TRBV29-1	TRBJ2-3	many	CSASAALERTDTQYF	TGCAGCGCGTCGGCAGCTTTAGAGCGCACAGATACGCAGTATTTT
-	TRBV27	TRBJ2-3	-	CASSTLGHPPSHPNSTDTQYF	TGTGCCAGCAGCACCCTGGGACACCCACCATCCCACCCGAATAGCACAGATACGCAGTATTTT
-	TRBV3-1	TRBJ2-3	many	CASSLEVGTDTQYF	TGTGCCAGCAGCCTCGAGGTGGGGACAGATACGCAGTATTTT
-	TRBV2	TRBJ2-7	-	CASSLTEAYEQYF	TGTGCCAGCAGCCTGACGGAAGCCTACGAGCAGTACTTC
-	TRBV6-1	TRBJ2-1	few	CASRGESGPWIEQFF	TGTGCCAGCAGGGGAGAGTCAGGTCCATGGATTGAGCAGTTCTTC
TRBD2	TRBV25-1	TRBJ2-5	-	CASSAAGTSGRKGAYF	TGTGCCAGCAGTGCCGCCGGGACTAGCGGGAGGAAGGGTGCATACTTC
TRBD1	TRBV11-2	TRBJ2-2	many	CASSRAGTGGLFF	TGTGCCAGCAGCAGGGCCGGGACAGGAGGGCTGTTTTTT
-	TRBV11-2	TRBJ1-5	many	CASSLDVDQPQHF	TGTGCCAGCAGCTTAGATGTGGATCAGCCCCAGCATTTT
TRBD1	TRBV7-9	TRBJ1-1	-	CASNQGASTEAFF	TGTGCCAGCAACCAGGGGGCCAGCACTGAAGCTTTCTTT
-	TRBV4-2	TRBJ2-1	many	CASSQDGPGGGSYNEQFF	TGTGCCAGCAGCCAAGATGGGCCAGGGGGGGGTTCCTACAATGAGCAGTTCTTC
-	TRBV24-1	TRBJ2-2	few	CATSDPRHAGELFF	TGTGCCACCAGTGATCCTAGACACGCCGGGGAGCTGTTTTTT
-	TRBV6-1	TRBJ2-2	many	CASSEPGTPTTGELFF	TGTGCCAGCAGTGAACCCGGGACACCTACCACCGGGGAGCTGTTTTTT
TRBD1	TRBV10-3	TRBJ2-1	-	CATRDPGQPYNEQFF	TGTGCCACTCGAGACCCGGGACAGCCCTACAATGAGCAGTTCTTC
-	TRBV10-3	TRBJ1-5	many	CAISDPNQPQHF	TGTGCCATCAGTGACCCTAATCAGCCCCAGCATTTT
-	TRBV29-1	TRBJ1-1	few	CSVESRGAMNTEAFF	TGCAGCGTTGAATCCCGGGGGGCGATGAACACTGAAGCTTTCTTT
TRBD1	TRBV5-1	TRBJ1-2	few	CASSQGVVGGYTF	TGCGCCAGCAGCCAGGGGGTCGTGGGAGGCTACACCTTC
TRBD2	TRBV4-1	TRBJ2-5	many	CASSYGLAGGQETQYF	TGCGCCAGCAGCTACGGACTAGCGGGAGGGCAAGAGACCCAGTACTTC
-	TRBV24-1	TRBJ1-6	many	CATSDAGPDSPLHF	TGTGCCACCAGTGACGCAGGGCCTGATTCACCCCTCCACTTT
-	TRBV20-1	TRBJ2-1	few	CSARMGPSSYNEQFF	TGCAGTGCTAGGATGGGGCCGAGTTCCTACAATGAGCAGTTCTTC
TRBD1	TRBV6-1	TRBJ2-3	-	CASSHGTGGTDTQYF	TGTGCCAGCAGCCACGGGACAGGGGGCACAGATACGCAGTATTTT
TRBD1	TRBV12-3/TRBV12-4	TRBJ2-1	-	CASRSGQGASELFF	TGTGCCAGCAGATCAGGACAGGGGGCCAGTGAGCTGTTCTTC
-	TRBV10-3	TRBJ1-2	many	CAISESQASSNYGYTF	TGTGCCATCAGTGAGTCGCAGGCGAGTTCTAACTATGGCTACACCTTC
TRBD1	TRBV12-3/TRBV12-4	TRBJ1-3	many	CASSTGTGPYGNTIYF	TGTGCCAGCAGTACCGGGACAGGTCCGTACGGAAACACCATATATTTT
TRBD2	TRBV5-5	TRBJ2-2	few	CASSFGAGVQTGELFF	TGTGCCAGCAGCTTCGGAGCGGGAGTCCAGACCGGGGAGCTGTTTTTT
-	TRBV3-1	TRBJ2-1	few	CASSLVEDEQFF	TGTGCCAGCAGCCTGGTTGAGGATGAGCAGTTCTTC
-	TRBV14	TRBJ2-2	many	CASSQSTQGFPTNTGELFF	TGTGCCAGCAGCCAATCCACCCAGGGGTTCCCGACGAACACCGGGGAGCTGTTTTTT
-	TRBV19	TRBJ2-1	-	CASSISWSSYNEQFF	TGTGCCAGTAGTATTAGCTGGAGCTCCTACAATGAGCAGTTCTTC
TRBD2	TRBV12-3/TRBV12-4	TRBJ2-1	-	CASSSGTSGSILAYNEQFF	TGTGCCAGCAGTAGCGGGACTAGCGGGAGTATATTAGCCTACAATGAGCAGTTCTTC
TRBD1	TRBV12-3/TRBV12-4	TRBJ2-7	-	CASRLRDRAYEQYF	TGTGCCAGCAGGCTCCGGGACAGGGCCTACGAGCAGTACTTC
TRBD2	TRBV7-9	TRBJ2-7	-	CASRGAGGRLDEQYF	TGTGCCAGCAGGGGGGCGGGAGGGAGGCTAGACGAGCAGTACTTC